These 31 T cell receptor beta chains were sequenced from one sample in a study of PD-1 blockade in classical Hodgkin lymphoma (dated by TCRdb to 2019 to 2021). The method was the immunoSEQ multiplex PCR assay. TCRdb carries this immuneACCESS record with in-frame sequences only. Its versions omit some clonotypes, under half of them owing to an unresolved V gene in the studies checked, with the rest unexplained. This sample holds around 150,000 clones; under 85% were observed only once. 7% to 9.5% of the sample is taken by the ten largest. The time point label here, explained by the study, means: cycle 2 day 1 (C2D1) of nivolumab. All trial patients had relapsed after autologous stem cell transplantation, with cohorts A, B and C differing in prior brentuximab vedotin exposure. The sample in question was peripheral blood mononuclear cells (PBMCs), obtained before the second cycle of nivolumab. The receptor source for this set is a human donor with classical Hodgkin lymphoma.

The chain combines TRBV6-5 with TRBJ1-4; 9 bases map to TRBD1. CDR1 and CDR2 from the germline V gene are MNHEY and SVGAGI. The CDR3 is 14 residues long. The trim removed 5 bases at V and 7 bases at J, leaving 5 bases unmatched. CDR3 loop: CASSNRDRVEKLFF. CDR3 bases: TGTGCCAGCAGTAACCGGGACAGGGTTGAAAAACTGTTTTTT.

The chain links TRBV7-2 to TRBJ2-3; D is undetermined. The CDR3 runs to 14 residues. Germline V gene data show CDR1 as SGHTA and CDR2 as FQGNSA. V was pared by 2 bases and J by 4 bases, with 10 bases between. The CDR3 protein is CASSLIPTSDTQYF. The CDR3 DNA reads TGTGCCAGCAGCTTAATTCCCACATCAGATACGCAGTATTTT.

This clone was counted once. The chain combines TRBV23-1 with TRBJ1-2; D is uncertain. TRBV23-1 belongs to the ORF category, with a function that is uncertain. The CDR3 has 13 residues. Trimming removed 3 bases at V and 4 bases at J, with 9 bases between. CDR3 DNA: TGCGCCAGCAGTCACCGAGAAGTCTATGGCTACACCTTC. It is translated as CASSHREVYGYTF.

The J gene is TRBJ2-5, the V gene TRBV27; D is unresolved. CDR1 MNHEY and CDR2 SMNVEV come from the germline V gene (reference sequence). Trimming took off 9 bases at V and 1 base at J, with 12 bases between the two ends. CDR3 length equals 13 residues. CDR3 coding DNA: TGTGCCAGTGGGTCGTGGCTCCAAGAGACCCAGTACTTC. This sequence encodes CASGSWLQETQYF.

This clone was seen at least ten times. This chain uses TRBV7-9 with TRBJ2-3; tentative D call: TRBD1 (5 bases). Trimming removed 2 bases at V and 1 base at J, with 13 bases between. CDR1 is SEHNR, CDR2 FQNEAQ, per germline (reference sequence). This CDR3 is 16 amino acids long. The CDR3, as DNA: TGTGCCAGCAGCTTAAGGGGATTCTATGGCACAGATACGCAGTATTTT. Protein product: CASSLRGFYGTDTQYF.

CDR3 coding DNA: TGTGCCAGGGTGACCCCTGGAAACACCATATATTTT. Residues: CARVTPGNTIYF. The rearrangement uses TRBV21-1 and TRBJ1-3. TRBV21-1 has pseudogene status. The CDR3 spans 12 residues.

The chain is built from TRBV15 and TRBJ1-1; D is unresolved. The V and J ends lost 0 bases and 5 bases respectively, with 7 bases between them. This CDR3 is built from 13 residues. CDR1 and CDR2 (germline): LNHNV, YYDKDF (reference sequence). The CDR3 DNA reads as TGTGCCACCAGCAGAGATTTGGCTACTGAAGCTTTCTTT. This gives the protein CATSRDLATEAFF.

The genes are TRBV7-3 and TRBJ2-1; D call uncertain. The V end was cut by 2 bases, the J end by 5 bases, with 7 bases between. The germline gives CDR1 SGHTA, CDR2 FQGTGA. The CDR3 runs to 13 residues. The CDR3 region has the DNA TGTGCCAGCAGCTTAGGGAACGACAATGAGCAGTTCTTC. Protein sequence: CASSLGNDNEQFF.

The sample holds one count of this clone. J is TRBJ1-5 and V is TRBV19; D not resolved. The CDR3 is 14 amino acids. Germline values: CDR1 LNHDA, CDR2 SQIVND (reference sequence). V was shortened by 4 bases and J by 4 bases, with 11 bases between the two germline ends. The CDR3 coding sequence is TGTGCCAGTAGTAGCCTACGGGGAAATCAGCCCCAGCATTTT. This translates into CASSSLRGNQPQHF.

V is TRBV4-1 and J is TRBJ2-3; TRBD2 matches at 13 bases. The V segment lost 1 base and the J segment 10 bases; nucleotides outside the gene matches: 5. The CDR3 is 15 amino acids. Germline V gives CDR1 MGHRA, CDR2 YSYEKL. This CDR3 is CASSQGGLAGMAQYF. The CDR3 DNA follows: TGCGCCAGCAGCCAAGGGGGACTAGCGGGGATGGCGCAGTATTTT.

This clone was observed a handful of times. V is TRBV6-5 and J is TRBJ1-2; unclear D gene. Germline lookup yields CDR1 MNHEY and CDR2 SVGAGI. V was shortened by 2 bases and J by 4 bases, with 5 bases between the two germline ends. The CDR3 consists of 12 residues. CDR3 amino acids: CASSYQGYGYTF. For the CDR3, the DNA is TGTGCCAGCAGTTACCAAGGCTATGGCTACACCTTC.

Notes on this clone: Within the sample, other DNA sequences also encode this same CDR3. The chain couples TRBV28 to TRBJ1-2; D not resolved. The CDR3 consists of 12 residues. V shed 6 bases and J shed 5 bases, with 10 bases lying between them. Per the germline V gene, CDR1 is MDHEN and CDR2 is SYDVKM. DNA of the CDR3: TGTGCCAGCAGCCCTGGACGGTATGGCTACACCTTC. Encoded protein: CASSPGRYGYTF.

This clone turned up a few times. The chain links TRBV6-5 to TRBJ1-2, with D hard to call. Germline CDR1 MNHEY, CDR2 SVGAGI. Trimming stripped 7 bases from V and 2 bases from J, with 8 bases between. This CDR3 contains 12 residues. Here the CDR3 DNA reads TGTGCCAGCAAATCAGAAAACTATGGCTACACCTTC. It codes for CASKSENYGYTF.

The J gene is TRBJ2-1, the V gene TRBV2, with D unclear. Trimming took off 7 bases at V and 8 bases at J, with 0 bases between the two ends. CDR1 and CDR2 from the germline V gene are SNHLY and FYNNEI. This CDR3 spans 8 amino acids. CDR3 sequence: CASNEQFF. CDR3 bases: TGTGCCAGCAATGAGCAGTTCTTC.

The chain employs TRBV9 and TRBJ1-1, with TRBD1 as a possible D gene (5 bases). Trimming took 3 bases from V and 0 from J, leaving 9 bases between them. Germline CDR1 SGDLS, CDR2 YYNGEE. CDR3 length: 14 amino acids. The CDR3 coding sequence is TGTGCCAGCAGCGCAGGGCAGGTGAACACTGAAGCTTTCTTT. This gives the protein CASSAGQVNTEAFF.

The gene calls are TRBV9 and TRBJ2-3; unclear D gene. V was trimmed by 4 bases and J by 8 bases, leaving 14 bases between them. Germline V CDR1 and CDR2: SGDLS, YYNGEE. The CDR3 sequence is 13 residues long. The CDR3 region is CASSQGPSVTQYF. The CDR3 DNA follows: TGTGCCAGCAGCCAAGGTCCCTCCGTTACGCAGTATTTT.

Comments on this clone: This sample also contains other DNA sequences that code for the same CDR3. J is TRBJ2-5 and V is TRBV6-5; the D call may be TRBD1 or TRBD2 (5 bases each). CDR3 size: 14 residues. Germline CDR1 and CDR2: MNHEY and SVGAGI. Trimming left V 6 bases short and J 4 bases short, with 15 bases between. The CDR3 region is CASSTRTSGETQYF. For the CDR3, the DNA is TGTGCCAGCAGCACTAGGACAAGTGGAGAGACCCAGTACTTC.

The rearrangement uses TRBV7-9 and TRBJ2-5; D remains unclear. The CDR3 is 12 residues long. V lost 3 bases, J lost 5 bases, and 7 bases lay in between. Germline V gives CDR1 SEHNR, CDR2 FQNEAQ (reference sequence). The CDR3 DNA reads as TGTGCCAGCAGCTTCGCGAGGGAGACCCAGTACTTC. It codes for CASSFARETQYF.

The V and J genes are TRBV7-2 and TRBJ2-1; possibly TRBD2 for D (6 bases). The CDR3 runs 15 residues. Germline loops: CDR1 SGHTA, CDR2 FQGNSA. Trimming took off 0 bases at V and 3 bases at J, with 9 bases between the two ends. Here the CDR3 reads CASSLAGTDYNEQFF. The DNA for the CDR3 is TGTGCCAGCAGCTTAGCCGGGACTGACTACAATGAGCAGTTCTTC.

The chain links TRBV5-6 to TRBJ1-2, with D unclear. This CDR3 has 15 residues. V was shortened by 4 bases and J by 8 bases, with 21 bases between the two germline ends. Germline lookup yields CDR1 SGHDT and CDR2 YYEEEE. The CDR3 protein is CASSPTPGYSGGYTF. CDR3 sequence (DNA): TGTGCCAGCAGCCCGACGCCGGGATATTCGGGGGGCTACACCTTC.

The gene calls are TRBV7-6 and TRBJ1-6; D remains unclear. Germline assignment: CDR1 SGHVS and CDR2 FNYEAQ. The germline V and J ends were trimmed by 1 base and 7 bases, with 2 bases remaining between them. This CDR3 is built from 12 residues. CDR3 protein: CASSLVNSPLHF. CDR3 DNA sequence: TGTGCCAGCAGCTTAGTCAATTCACCCCTCCACTTT. The whole variable domain, remainder taken from reference TRBV7-6 and TRBJ1-6, is GAGVSQSPRYKVTKRGQDVALRCDPISGHVSLYWYRQALGQGPEFLTYFNYEAQQDKSGLPNDRFSAERPEGSISTLTIQRTEQRDSAMYRCASSLVNSPLHFGNGTRLTVT.

This clone was recorded only once. The rearrangement links TRBV6-6 to TRBJ1-5, with a weak D call TRBD1 (6 bases). CDR1 is MNHNY and CDR2 is SVGAGI in the germline V gene (reference sequence). Trimming stripped 7 bases from V and 5 bases from J, with 18 bases between. The CDR3 is made up of 15 amino acids. The CDR3 loop reads CASIYGPGADQPQHF. Written as DNA, the CDR3 is TGTGCCAGCATCTACGGGCCAGGGGCCGATCAGCCCCAGCATTTT.

The chain joins TRBV27 to TRBJ1-5; D unclear. V lost 4 bases and J 2 bases, leaving 12 bases between the germline ends. CDR1 and CDR2 from the germline V gene are MNHEY and SMNVEV (reference sequence). The CDR3 is made up of 15 amino acids. The CDR3 nucleotides are TGTGCCAGCAGTTCTGATCTTGGGGGCAATCAGCCCCAGCATTTT. Translation gives CASSSDLGGNQPQHF.

The count of this clone is one. CDR3 nucleotides: TGTGCCAGCAGCTTGGCCCGGGATTACGAGCAGTACTTC. This translates into CASSLARDYEQYF. The J gene is TRBJ2-7, the V gene TRBV5-4; D might be TRBD2 (5 bases). Between the trimmed V and J ends, which lost 0 bases and 4 bases, there was a span of 8 bases. The CDR3 is made up of 13 amino acids. From germline, CDR1 is SGHNT and CDR2 YYREEE (reference sequence).

The V call is TRBV6-6, the J call TRBJ2-7, with D perhaps assigned TRBD1 or TRBD2 (5 bases each). Trimming stripped 6 bases from V and 3 bases from J, with 12 bases between. Germline loops: CDR1 MNHNY, CDR2 SVGAGI (reference sequence). This CDR3 is built from 13 residues. DNA of the CDR3: TGTGCCAGCAGACCCGGGACGGTCTACGAGCAGTACTTC. Protein sequence: CASRPGTVYEQYF.

The gene calls are TRBV9 and TRBJ1-3, with D possibly matching TRBD1 (5 bases). Trimming took 2 bases from V and 2 from J, leaving 8 bases between them. Germline V lookup: CDR1 SGDLS, CDR2 YYNGEE. This CDR3 comprises 14 residues. This CDR3 is CASSVDKAGNTIYF. The CDR3 DNA reads TGTGCCAGCAGCGTGGACAAGGCTGGAAACACCATATATTTT.

This clone was picked up a small number of times. V usage is TRBV18 and J usage is TRBJ2-5; no clear D gene. CDR1 is KGHSH, CDR2 LQKENI, per germline. The CDR3 has 13 amino acids. V lost 6 bases and J 5 bases, leaving 13 bases between the germline ends. In DNA form, the CDR3 reads TGTGCCAGCTCCAGGCAAAGTACGGAGACCCAGTACTTC. This translates into CASSRQSTETQYF.

This clone was observed a few times. V usage is TRBV19 and J usage is TRBJ1-1; D gene unclear. The CDR3 has 13 residues. Deletions cut 2 bases from V and 10 bases from J, with 14 bases between. CDR1 is LNHDA, CDR2 SQIVND, per germline (reference sequence). In nucleotides, the CDR3 is TGTGCCAGTAGTATAAAGGTGGGAAAGCTAGCTTTCTTT. Amino acids: CASSIKVGKLAFF.

J is TRBJ2-1 and V is TRBV5-4; possibly TRBD1 or TRBD2 for D (5 bases each). The germline V gene has CDR1 SGHNT and CDR2 YYREEE (reference sequence). The ends were cut back, 5 bases at V and 0 bases at J, with 12 bases in the middle. The CDR3 has 15 amino acids. The CDR3 sequence is CASREPGSSYNEQFF. Written as DNA, the CDR3 is TGTGCCAGCAGAGAACCAGGGAGCTCCTACAATGAGCAGTTCTTC. The full variable domain, its missing parts supplied by reference TRBV5-4 and TRBJ2-1, is ETGVTQSPTHLIKTRGQQVTLRCSSQSGHNTVSWYQQALGQGPQFIFQYYREEENGRGNFPPRFSGLQFPNYSSELNVNALELDDSALYLCASREPGSSYNEQFFGPGTRLTVL.

This chain connects TRBV7-9 to TRBJ2-5; no clear D. Germline-derived CDR1 and CDR2 are SEHNR and FQNEAQ (reference sequence). The CDR3 loop spans 12 amino acids. Trimming removed 2 bases at V and 4 bases at J, with 5 bases between. CDR3: CASSLFTETQYF. The CDR3 DNA sequence: TGTGCCAGCAGCTTATTTACAGAGACCCAGTACTTC.

The chain carries TRBV14 and TRBJ2-7; TRBD2 might be the D (6 bases). The germline V gene encodes CDR1 SGHDN and CDR2 FVKESK. Trimming left V 4 bases short and J 1 base short, with 23 bases between. CDR3 length equals 18 residues. The CDR3 here is CASSPALGSGEASYEQYF. DNA for the CDR3: TGTGCCAGCAGCCCAGCCCTCGGGAGCGGAGAAGCTTCCTACGAGCAGTACTTC.